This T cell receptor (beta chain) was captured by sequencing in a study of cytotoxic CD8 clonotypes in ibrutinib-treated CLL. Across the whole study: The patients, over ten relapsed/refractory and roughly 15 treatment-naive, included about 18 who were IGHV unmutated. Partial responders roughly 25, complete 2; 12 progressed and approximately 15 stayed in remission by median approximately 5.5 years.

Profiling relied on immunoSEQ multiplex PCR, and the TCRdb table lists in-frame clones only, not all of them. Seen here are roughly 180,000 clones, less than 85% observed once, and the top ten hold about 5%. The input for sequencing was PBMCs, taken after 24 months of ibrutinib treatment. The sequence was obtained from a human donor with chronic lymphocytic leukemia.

CDR3 amino acids: CASSSRPRLGARSLEQYF. As DNA, the CDR3 is TGCGCCAGCAGCTCGCGGCCTAGATTGGGGGCGCGGTCGCTCGAGCAGTACTTC. The gene calls are TRBV5-1 and TRBJ2-7, with D maybe TRBD1 (6 bases). V lost 3 bases to trimming and J lost 6 bases, with 28 bases between them. The length of the CDR3 is 18 residues. CDR1 and CDR2 from the germline V gene are SGHRS and YFSETQ.